These 8 T cell receptor beta chains originate from one sample sequenced in a study of Ad26.COV2.S vaccination and SARS-CoV-2 variants. Treatment here: roughly 18 received Ad26.COV2.S at low or high dose, single or two shots; several received placebo; per-sample allocation not given. Each sample was drawn 63 days after the first injection (of vaccine or placebo). Clones were sequenced by immunoSEQ multiplex PCR, and TCRdb holds only the in-frame ones, with some missing. The sample contains about 460,000 clones, 89% of which appear only once. Specimen: peripheral blood, collected in a trial of Ad26.COV2.S vaccine versus placebo. The receptors come from a person between 18 and 65 years old who received the Ad26.COV2.S COVID-19 vaccine or a placebo.

The V call is TRBV18, the J call TRBJ1-3, with 7 nucleotides matching TRBD1. V lost 4 bases and J lost 0; bases outside the gene matches: 3. Per germline, CDR1 KGHSH and CDR2 LQKENI. The CDR3 sequence is 15 residues long. CDR3 DNA: TGTGCCAGCTCACGGGGGACAGACTCTGGAAACACCATATATTTT. Encoded protein: CASSRGTDSGNTIYF.

V usage is TRBV30 and J usage is TRBJ2-3; 7 bases line up with TRBD1. Trimming cost V 3 bases and J 1 base; bases outside gene matches: 7. Germline CDR1 and CDR2: GTSNPN and SVGIG (reference sequence). The CDR3 runs 15 residues. The CDR3 region is CAWREIRGRTDTQYF. In DNA, the CDR3 is TGTGCCTGGAGGGAAATAAGGGGGCGCACAGATACGCAGTATTTT.

The chain recombines TRBV18 with TRBJ2-7, with a weak D call TRBD1 (8 bases). Looked up from germline, CDR1 is KGHSH and CDR2 is LQKENI. This CDR3 is 15 amino acids long. The ends were cut back, 6 bases at V and 3 bases at J, with 18 bases in the middle. The chain's CDR3 is CASSPGGQGGYEQYF. As DNA, the CDR3 is TGTGCCAGCTCGCCGGGAGGACAGGGTGGCTACGAGCAGTACTTC.

The chain has TRBV2 and TRBJ1-2, with TRBD1 matching over 9 bases. Trimming at V came to 7 bases and at J to 7 bases, leaving 7 bases not matched to a gene. Germline CDR1 and CDR2: SNHLY and FYNNEI. The CDR3 contains 13 residues. CDR3 sequence: CASTTGGKGGYTF. The DNA of the CDR3 is TGTGCCAGCACGACAGGGGGAAAGGGTGGCTACACCTTC.

CDR3 loop: CASSWATLDTQYF. The CDR3, as DNA: TGTGCCAGCAGCTGGGCTACCTTGGATACGCAGTATTTT. V gene TRBV5-4 combines with J gene TRBJ2-3; D not certain. Trimming stripped 3 bases from V and 6 bases from J, with 11 bases between. Germline V gene data show CDR1 as SGHNT and CDR2 as YYREEE (reference sequence). The CDR3 runs to 13 residues.

V usage is TRBV12-3 or TRBV12-4 and J usage is TRBJ2-6, with D uncertain. This CDR3 is 13 amino acids long. The ends were cut back, 7 bases at V and 1 base at J, with 5 bases in the middle. CDR3 in amino acids: CASTLSGANVLTF. The CDR3 nucleotides are TGTGCCAGCACCCTTTCTGGGGCCAACGTCCTGACTTTC.

V and J are TRBV28 and TRBJ2-5; 12 bases agree with TRBD2. J gave up 5 bases and V 5 bases, and 6 bases lay outside the gene matches. CDR3 size: 15 residues. CDR1 and CDR2 from the germline V gene are MDHEN and SYDVKM. CDR3 DNA: TGTGCCAGCAGTCCTAGCGGGAGGGCCTTGGAGACCCAGTACTTC. Protein: CASSPSGRALETQYF.

Here the CDR3 reads CASSLRSVELGPISPLHF. As DNA, the CDR3 is TGTGCCAGCAGCTTAAGGTCAGTCGAGCTGGGTCCAATTTCACCCCTCCACTTT. The gene calls are TRBV11-2 and TRBJ1-6; no clear D. The V end lost 2 bases, the J end lost 9 bases, and 23 bases lay between the germline ends. The CDR3 totals 18 residues. Per germline, CDR1 SGHAT and CDR2 FQNNGV.